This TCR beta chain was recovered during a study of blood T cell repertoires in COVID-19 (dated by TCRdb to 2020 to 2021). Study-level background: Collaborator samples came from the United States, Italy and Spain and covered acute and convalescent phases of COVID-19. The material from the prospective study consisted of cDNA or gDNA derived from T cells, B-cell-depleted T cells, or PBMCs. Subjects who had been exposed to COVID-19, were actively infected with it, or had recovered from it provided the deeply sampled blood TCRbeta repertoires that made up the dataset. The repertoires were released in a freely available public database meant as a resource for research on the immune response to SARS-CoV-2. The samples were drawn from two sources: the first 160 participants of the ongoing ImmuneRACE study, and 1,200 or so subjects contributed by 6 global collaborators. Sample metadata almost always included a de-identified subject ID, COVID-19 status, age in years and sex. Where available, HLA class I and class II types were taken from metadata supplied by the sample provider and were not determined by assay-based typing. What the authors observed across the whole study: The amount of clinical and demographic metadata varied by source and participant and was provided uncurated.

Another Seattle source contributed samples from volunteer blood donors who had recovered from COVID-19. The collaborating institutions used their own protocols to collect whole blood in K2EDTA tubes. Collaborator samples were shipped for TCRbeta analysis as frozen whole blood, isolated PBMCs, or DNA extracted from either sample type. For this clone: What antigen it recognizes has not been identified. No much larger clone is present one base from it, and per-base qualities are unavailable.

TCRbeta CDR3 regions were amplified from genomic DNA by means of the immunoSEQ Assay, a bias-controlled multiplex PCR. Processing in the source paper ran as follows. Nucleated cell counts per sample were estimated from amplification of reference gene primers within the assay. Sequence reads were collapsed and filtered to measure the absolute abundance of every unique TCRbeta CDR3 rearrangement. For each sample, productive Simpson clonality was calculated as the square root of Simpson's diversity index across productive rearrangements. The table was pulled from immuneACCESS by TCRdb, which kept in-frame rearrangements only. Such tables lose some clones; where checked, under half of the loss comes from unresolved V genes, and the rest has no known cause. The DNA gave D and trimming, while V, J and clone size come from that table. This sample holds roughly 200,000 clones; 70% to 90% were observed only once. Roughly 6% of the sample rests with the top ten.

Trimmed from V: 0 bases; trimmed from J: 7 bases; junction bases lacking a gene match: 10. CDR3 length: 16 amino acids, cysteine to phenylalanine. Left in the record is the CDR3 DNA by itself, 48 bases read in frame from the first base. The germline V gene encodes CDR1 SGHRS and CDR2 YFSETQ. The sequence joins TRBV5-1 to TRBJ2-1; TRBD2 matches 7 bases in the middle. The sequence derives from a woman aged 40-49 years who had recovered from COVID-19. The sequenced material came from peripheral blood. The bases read TGCGCCAGCAGCTTGGCGGGCACTAGCGTACCAAATGAGCAGTTCTTC. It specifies CASSLAGTSVPNEQFF.